The present T cell receptor beta chain was sequenced within a study of T cells in Graves' hyperthyroidism and ophthalmopathy. The study's findings and limits: Peripheral blood also featured most of the thyroid clonotypes expanded above 0.001. The model identified upcoming ophthalmopathy a median about six months ahead of onset.

There were TCR beta CDR3 regions amplified from RNA transcripts. The TCR CDR3 first-round RT-PCR relied on the HTBI primer set. TCRdb redid the calling of the multiplex PCR reads with MiXCR, one entry per CDR3 protein. The repertoire includes hundreds of thousands of distinct CDR3 sequences, approximately 14% of them detected once, and 7.5% to 9% sits in the top ten. For Graves' hyperthyroidism to be stable, ophthalmopathy could not progress within 18 months. Uncontrolled infection, other autoimmune disease, pregnancy or lactation disqualified patients from enrolment. The length of the CDR3 is 15 residues. Germline V gene data show CDR1 as SGHAT and CDR2 as FQNNGV. Trimming took 3 bases from V and 7 from J; bases not matched to a gene: 9. This clonotype was detected ten times or more. The target antigen is unknown.

V usage is TRBV11-2 and J usage is TRBJ2-1; 7 nucleotides match TRBD1. Sequenced material: blood. The TCR comes from a woman under 30 with Graves' hyperthyroidism. The CDR3 loop reads CASSLTGRLGNEQFF. The DNA of the CDR3 is TGTGCCAGCAGCTTGACAGGGAGATTGGGGAATGAGCAGTTCTTC.